This T cell receptor beta chain is drawn from a study of blood T cell repertoires in COVID-19. Across the whole study: Researchers got acute and convalescent COVID-19 samples from the United States, Italy and Spain. Sources were T cells, B-cell-depleted T cells, or PBMCs; the material itself was cDNA or gDNA.

CDR1 is WNHNN, CDR2 SYGVQD, per germline (reference sequence). This CDR3 spans 12 amino acids. V lost 4 bases, J lost 7 bases, and 8 bases lay in between. In the original processing: It was from reference gene primer amplification that nucleated cell counts were estimated. Some clones are missing from TCRdb's copy, which holds only in-frame ones; the method was immunoSEQ multiplex PCR. From that table come the V and J calls and clone size; the DNA was used to work out D and trimming. The table includes around 160,000 clones, around four fifths detected once. The chain uses TRBV10-1 and TRBJ2-1; D is ambiguous. The sequencing input was peripheral blood. This receptor was obtained from a human donor in a cohort sampled during active COVID-19. CDR3 DNA: TGCGCCAGCAGTGCTACAGAGAATGAGCAGTTCTTC. It codes for CASSATENEQFF.